This TCR beta chain was documented in a study of blood T cell repertoires in COVID-19. V lost 5 bases and J 4 bases, leaving 18 bases between the germline ends. The germline CDR1 and CDR2 sequences are SGHRS and YFSETQ. This CDR3 has 15 amino acids. Produced via immunoSEQ multiplex PCR; TCRdb's table is partial and in-frame only. The top ten hold 3.9% of the sample, which has 300,000 to 350,000 clones, 90% seen once. The material sequenced was PBMCs or T cells enriched from blood (not recorded which). The rearrangement uses TRBV5-1 and TRBJ1-2; possibly TRBD1 for D (6 bases). The sequence derives from a woman in her thirties who had been exposed to COVID-19. The CDR3, as DNA: TGCGCCAGCAGTACACTACAGGGCAGAGGCTATGGCTACACCTTC. Its protein is CASSTLQGRGYGYTF.